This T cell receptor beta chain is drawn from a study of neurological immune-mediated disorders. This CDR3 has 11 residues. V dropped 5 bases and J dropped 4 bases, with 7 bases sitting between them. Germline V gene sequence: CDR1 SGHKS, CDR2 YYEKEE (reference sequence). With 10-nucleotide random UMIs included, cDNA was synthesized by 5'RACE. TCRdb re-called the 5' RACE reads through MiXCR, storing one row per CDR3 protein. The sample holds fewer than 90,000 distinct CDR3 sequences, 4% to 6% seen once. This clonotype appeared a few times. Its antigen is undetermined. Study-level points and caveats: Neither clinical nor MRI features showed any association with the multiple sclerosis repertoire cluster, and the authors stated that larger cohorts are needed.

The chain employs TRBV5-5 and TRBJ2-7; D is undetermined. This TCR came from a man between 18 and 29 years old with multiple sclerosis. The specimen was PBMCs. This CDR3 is CASSFLYEQYF. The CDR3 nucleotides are TGTGCCAGCAGTTTTCTATACGAGCAGTACTTC.